This T cell receptor beta chain stems from a study of blood T cell repertoires in COVID-19. Study-level background: The analysed material was cDNA or gDNA that came from T cells, B-cell-depleted T cells, or PBMCs.

Germline V gene lookup returns CDR1 MDHEN and CDR2 SYDVKM. The CDR3 spans 16 residues. Unmatched junction bases numbered 7, after V lost 4 bases and J lost 8 bases. In the original workflow: Estimated nucleated cell counts came from reference gene primer amplification. Clones were sequenced by immunoSEQ multiplex PCR, and TCRdb holds only the in-frame ones, with some missing. From that table come the V and J calls and clone size; the DNA was used to work out D and trimming. The repertoire holds around 130,000 clones, with 80% to 90% as singletons. The receptor comes from a woman aged 55-70 years with acute or convalescent COVID-19. The sequenced sample consisted of peripheral blood. J is TRBJ2-1 and V is TRBV28; 14 bases map to TRBD2. This CDR3 reads CASSSRLAGGPDEQFF. The CDR3 DNA reads TGTGCCAGCAGTTCACGACTAGCGGGAGGGCCCGATGAGCAGTTCTTC.